In this sample, the clone carrying this TCR beta chain turned up once. Antigen: not known. The CDR3 loop spans 14 amino acids. The germline V and J ends were trimmed by 4 bases and 0 bases, with 7 bases remaining between them. CDR1 is SGHRS and CDR2 is YFSETQ in the germline V gene. A multiplex PCR was run with 60 Vbeta primers and 13 Jbeta primers. The repertoire was sequenced with immunoSEQ multiplex PCR; TCRdb's copy has only in-frame clones and lacks some. The repertoire holds roughly 100,000 clones, with around 64% as singletons. This sample is drawn from a study of cytomegalovirus exposure and HLA in healthy donors. Study-wide results and limits: The study assumed roughly uniform donor sequencing depth for presence/absence analyses. A later analysis reportedly found that, within productive TCRs, an Asian-associated ancestry cluster had fewer N-insertions than the mean observed across the roughly 730 donors. Most likely, a cluster of highly shared sequence variants arose as a sequencing artifact.

This TCR was sampled from a man between 60 and 70 years old in good health and CMV-seronegative. V and J are TRBV5-1 and TRBJ1-4; unclear D gene. Sequenced material: PBMCs. The CDR3 sequence is CASSENPTNEKLFF. The CDR3 DNA sequence: TGCGCCAGCAGCGAGAATCCAACTAATGAAAAACTGTTTTTT. The full variable domain, with the rest looked up from reference TRBV5-1 and TRBJ1-4, is KAGVTQTPRYLIKTRGQQVTLSCSPISGHRSVSWYQQTPGQGLQFLFEYFSETQRNKGNFPGRFSGRQFSNSRSEMNVSTLELGDSALYLCASSENPTNEKLFFGSGTQLSVL.